These 14 T cell receptor beta chains share one sample of origin, sequenced in a study of cytomegalovirus exposure and HLA in healthy donors. Primers included in the PCR were 60 Vbeta and 13 Jbeta primers. Repertoires were generated with immunoSEQ multiplex PCR, while TCRdb's copy carries only in-frame clones and drops some. The sample consists of 150,000 to 200,000 clones, 65% to 70% of them appearing once. The source material was PBMCs. The receptors come from a man younger than 40 in good health and CMV-seropositive.

CDR3 in amino acids: CASSSSGSAYNSPLHF. In nucleotides, the CDR3 is TGTGCCAGCAGCTCGTCCGGTAGCGCCTATAATTCACCCCTCCACTTT. This chain joins TRBV5-4 and TRBJ1-6; D remains unclear. V was pared by 3 bases and J by 2 bases, with 12 bases between. The CDR3 has 16 amino acids. Per germline, CDR1 SGHNT and CDR2 YYREEE (reference sequence).

The chain uses TRBV6-1 and TRBJ1-3; D uncertain. V lost 2 bases, J lost 0 bases, and 14 bases lay in between. Germline CDR1 reads MNHNS; CDR2 reads SASEGT. The CDR3 sequence is 17 residues long. The CDR3 DNA follows: TGTGCCAGCAGTGAATTCCCTGGCGGCGACTCTGGAAACACCATATATTTT. This gives the protein CASSEFPGGDSGNTIYF.

This rearrangement joins TRBV6-6 to TRBJ2-5, with TRBD2 matching over 11 bases. The better agreement between TRBJ2-7 and the DNA end casts doubt on the J call. Germline V gives CDR1 MNHNY, CDR2 SVGAGI (reference sequence). CDR3 length: 15 residues. CDR3 in DNA: TGTGCCAGCAGTACGGGACTAGCGGCCCTCTACGAGCAGTACTTC. Protein sequence: CASSTGLAALYEQYF.

The J gene is TRBJ1-3, the V gene TRBV5-1, with D unclear. Trimming shortened V by 0 bases and J by 1 base, and 8 bases separated the two germline ends. This CDR3 is 15 amino acids long. Looked up from germline, CDR1 is SGHRS and CDR2 is YFSETQ. CDR3 residues: CASSLGAGSGNTIYF. CDR3 sequence (DNA): TGCGCCAGCAGCTTGGGGGCAGGTTCTGGAAACACCATATATTTT.

The chain employs TRBV7-2 and TRBJ2-3; a possible D gene is TRBD1 (6 bases). CDR1 SGHTA and CDR2 FQGNSA come from the germline V gene. The CDR3 runs 18 residues. V lost 4 bases, J lost 1 base, and 21 bases lay in between. In DNA, the CDR3 is TGTGCCAGCAGCTCAGCCATCTTCTGGGGGCGCGGCACAGATACGCAGTATTTT. Protein: CASSSAIFWGRGTDTQYF.

This clone showed up just once. J is TRBJ2-3 and V is TRBV9; D is unresolved. The CDR3 totals 12 residues. V dropped 7 bases and J dropped 4 bases, with 10 bases sitting between them. Germline V lookup: CDR1 SGDLS, CDR2 YYNGEE. Here the CDR3 DNA reads TGTGCCAGCTCTGGTCTACCAGATACGCAGTATTTT. As protein: CASSGLPDTQYF.

Here the CDR3 DNA reads TGTGCCACCCGCCCGGGACTAGCGGTTTACGAGCAGTACTTC. Translated, it gives CATRPGLAVYEQYF. The rearrangement joins TRBV28 to TRBJ2-7; TRBD2 agrees at 11 bases. The V gene end was trimmed by 10 bases and the J gene end by 4 bases; junction bases not matched to a gene: 9. CDR1 MDHEN and CDR2 SYDVKM come from the germline V gene. The CDR3 runs 14 residues. Supplemented by reference TRBV28 and TRBJ2-7, the full variable domain reads DVKVTQSSRYLVKRTGEKVFLECVQDMDHENMFWYRQDPGLGLRLIYFSYDVKMKEKGDIPEGYSVSREKKERFSLILESASTNQTSMYLCATRPGLAVYEQYFGPGTRLTVT.

The chain is built from TRBV11-2 and TRBJ1-2; the D gene is possibly TRBD1 (5 bases). The germline V and J ends were trimmed by 3 bases and 8 bases, with 13 bases remaining between them. CDR1 and CDR2 (germline): SGHAT, FQNNGV. CDR3 length equals 13 residues. CDR3 amino acids: CASSFKPGSGYTF. The CDR3 nucleotides are TGTGCCAGCAGCTTTAAGCCAGGGTCAGGCTACACCTTC.

The chain has TRBV7-2 and TRBJ1-4, with D tentatively TRBD1 (5 bases). This CDR3 comprises 15 residues. Trimming shortened V by 3 bases and J by 0 bases, and 8 bases separated the two germline ends. Germline V lookup: CDR1 SGHTA, CDR2 FQGNSA. As DNA, the CDR3 is TGTGCCAGCAGCTTCCCGACAGCAACTAATGAAAAACTGTTTTTT. Encoded protein: CASSFPTATNEKLFF.

This clone was detected only a few times. CDR3 sequence (DNA): TGTGCCAGCACCCCCGACAGGCGGTATGGCTACACCTTC. Translation gives CASTPDRRYGYTF. The chain has TRBV28 and TRBJ1-2; TRBD1 might be the D (6 bases). CDR1 is MDHEN, CDR2 SYDVKM, per germline. The CDR3 is 13 amino acids. Trimming took off 7 bases at V and 5 bases at J, with 14 bases between the two ends.

This chain links TRBV6-6 with TRBJ1-4, with a weak D call TRBD1 (6 bases). Trimming pared 8 bases from V and 3 bases from J, leaving 10 bases between. CDR3 length equals 13 residues. Germline V gene sequence: CDR1 MNHNY, CDR2 SVGAGI (reference sequence). The CDR3 DNA reads as TGTGCCAGCGGGTGGACAGCTAATGAAAAACTGTTTTTT. Its translation: CASGWTANEKLFF.

The V and J genes are TRBV6-5 and TRBJ2-2; 8 bases line up with TRBD2. The germline CDR1 and CDR2 sequences are MNHEY and SVGAGI. The CDR3 is made up of 14 amino acids. The V segment lost 7 bases and the J segment 5 bases; nucleotides outside the gene matches: 6. CDR3 sequence reads: CASKPSGQTGELFF. CDR3 sequence (DNA): TGTGCCAGCAAGCCTAGCGGGCAAACCGGGGAGCTGTTTTTT.

The gene calls are TRBV6-5 and TRBJ2-7, with D hard to call. V dropped 4 bases and J dropped 0 bases, with 10 bases sitting between them. Germline CDR1 is MNHEY and CDR2 is SVGAGI. This CDR3 region has 14 residues. The CDR3 DNA reads as TGTGCCAGCAGTTCCTTCTATAACTCCTACGAGCAGTACTTC. Its translation is CASSSFYNSYEQYF.

This clone has only a few counts. The rearrangement links TRBV19 to TRBJ2-6, with 8 bases matching TRBD1. The ends lost 5 bases at V and 0 bases at J; junction bases unmatched: 6. Germline CDR1 LNHDA, CDR2 SQIVND (reference sequence). The CDR3 is 17 residues long. Written as DNA, the CDR3 is TGTGCCAGTAGTCCTGACAGGGGTTACTCTGGGGCCAACGTCCTGACTTTC. Amino acids: CASSPDRGYSGANVLTF. The full variable domain, completed using reference TRBV19 and TRBJ2-6, is DGGITQSPKYLFRKEGQNVTLSCEQNLNHDAMYWYRQDPGQGLRLIYYSQIVNDFQKGDIAEGYSVSREKKESFPLTVTSAQKNPTAFYLCASSPDRGYSGANVLTFGAGSRLTVL.